Listed below are T cell receptor beta chains from one sample, sequenced in a study of blood T cell repertoires in COVID-19. The table came from immunoSEQ multiplex PCR; TCRdb's copy has only in-frame clones and leaves some out. This sample carries tens of thousands of clones, about nine tenths of them seen once, and the ten largest clones take roughly 15%. The specimen sequenced was peripheral blood. These receptors were collected from a man between 65 and 85 years old with active COVID-19. Both conserved end residues are part of each CDR3. The order of the fields is J gene, V gene, CDR3 protein.

TRBJ2-1 | TRBV7-7 | CASSLRAGGSGNEQFF
TRBJ2-4 | TRBV5-6 | CASSRYRGHIAKNIQYF
TRBJ2-1 | TRBV7-3 | CASSFDRGSHNEQFF
TRBJ2-7 | TRBV6-5 | CASSTTSGYEQYF
TRBJ2-6 | TRBV7-6 | CASSPLQGSGANVLTF
TRBJ2-1 | TRBV5-1 | CASSPGLAGENVNNEQFF
TRBJ2-5 | TRBV3-1/TRBV3-2 | CASSQEWGRETQYF
TRBJ1-1 | TRBV9 | CASSPRHLNTEAFF
TRBJ1-6 | TRBV19 | CASSIEEGAYSPLHF
TRBJ2-5 | TRBV6-6 | CAIRKGPSGGAETQYF
TRBJ2-1 | TRBV5-1 | CASSASGGLLYNEQFF
TRBJ1-2 | TRBV28 | CAGRGTRSNYGYTF
TRBJ1-1 | TRBV27 | CASRLQGNGNTEAFF
TRBJ2-6 | TRBV19 | CASSKQGSGANVLTF
TRBJ2-2 | TRBV5-4 | CASSLTGGNGELFF
TRBJ2-2 | TRBV3-1/TRBV3-2 | CASSFRTGELFF
TRBJ2-3 | TRBV4-3 | CASSQDLLAGTTDTQYF
TRBJ1-2 | TRBV3-1/TRBV3-2 | CASSQGDRGDYGYTF
TRBJ2-7 | TRBV7-2 | CASSLELAASYEQYF
TRBJ1-5 | TRBV18 | CASSPQETASNQPQHF
TRBJ2-2 | TRBV7-8 | CASSLVGGGAGELFF
TRBJ2-6 | TRBV7-3 | CASSEQGSYGANVLTF
TRBJ2-6 | TRBV9 | CASSVLSGANVLTF
TRBJ2-1 | TRBV11-3 | CASSSGQGALNEQFF
TRBJ2-4 | TRBV19 | CASSMDRGRNIQYF
TRBJ2-5 | TRBV11-2 | CASSLDIRDQETQYF
TRBJ2-5 | TRBV10-2 | CASSEGAPGTGYKETQYF
TRBJ2-7 | TRBV25-1 | CASSELGTGSYEQYF
TRBJ1-6 | TRBV7-2 | CASSSTGGSSPLHF
TRBJ1-2 | TRBV27 | CASSTPGQGYSGYTF
TRBJ2-5 | TRBV19 | CASSRTSGETQYF
TRBJ1-2 | TRBV6-1 | CASSEVRQGFLYTF
TRBJ1-3 | TRBV7-2 | CASSLAPDRTSGNTIYF
TRBJ2-3 | TRBV24-1 | CATRPGHPVNTDTQYF
TRBJ2-7 | TRBV4-1 | CASSQDRQGWGEQYF
TRBJ2-7 | TRBV5-1 | CASSLDPSEQYF
TRBJ2-4 | TRBV27 | CASSSDDYGVNIQYF
TRBJ1-4 | TRBV3-1/TRBV3-2 | CASSQGGRLEKLFF
TRBJ2-2 | TRBV29-1 | CSALPAGDYTGELFF
TRBJ1-1 | TRBV6-5 | CASRTSGQSFTEAFF
TRBJ2-7 | TRBV7-2 | CASSLEQGRTYEQYF
TRBJ2-7 | TRBV7-9 | CASSGWGAYEQYF
TRBJ2-2 | TRBV4-3 | CASSQTNRPTGELFF